The clone carrying this T cell receptor beta chain turned up a few times. The antigen is not known. The sample comes from a study of T-cell memory formation after mild COVID-19. Study observations and caveats: In second-wave clones peaking day 37, SARS-CoV-2 specificity remained unconfirmed. Contracting clones, day 15 to 85, had balanced CD4/CD8, and later expanders favored CD4+. Contracting clones localized mainly to CM and EM when CD4+ and mainly to EMRA when CD8+. Pre-infection memory already had some responding clones, implying cross-reactive memory joined.

Trimming cost V 1 base and J 13 bases, with 28 bases left between them. CDR1 is SGHVS and CDR2 is FNYEAQ in the germline V gene. The length of the CDR3 is 17 residues. TCRdb reprocessed the 5' RACE reads with MiXCR, giving one entry per CDR3 protein. The sample consists of hundreds of thousands of distinct CDR3 sequences, around 18% of them appearing once. The chain uses TRBV7-6 and TRBJ1-2, with D possibly TRBD1 on 5 matching bases. The sequence derives from an adult woman who had mild COVID-19 (a few samples of this study predate the infection). Cell type and time point are not known. Sequenced material: PBMCs or a T cell subset sorted from them (not recorded which). The CDR3 bases are TGTGCCAGCAGCTTAGGGCCGTCGGGGCCGTACTCCGACCCGAGCACCTTC. Its protein is CASSLGPSGPYSDPSTF.